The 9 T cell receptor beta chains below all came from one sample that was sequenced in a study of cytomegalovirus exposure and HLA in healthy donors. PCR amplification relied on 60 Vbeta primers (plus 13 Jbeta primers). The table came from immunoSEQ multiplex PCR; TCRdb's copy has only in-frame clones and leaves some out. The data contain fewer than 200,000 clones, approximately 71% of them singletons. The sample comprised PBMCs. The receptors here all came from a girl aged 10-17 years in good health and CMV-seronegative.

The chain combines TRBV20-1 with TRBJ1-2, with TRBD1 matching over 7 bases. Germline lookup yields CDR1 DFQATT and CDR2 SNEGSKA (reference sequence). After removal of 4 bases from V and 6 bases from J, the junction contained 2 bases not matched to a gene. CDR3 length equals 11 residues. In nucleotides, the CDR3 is TGCAGTGCTAAAACAGGGGATGGCTACACCTTC. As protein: CSAKTGDGYTF.

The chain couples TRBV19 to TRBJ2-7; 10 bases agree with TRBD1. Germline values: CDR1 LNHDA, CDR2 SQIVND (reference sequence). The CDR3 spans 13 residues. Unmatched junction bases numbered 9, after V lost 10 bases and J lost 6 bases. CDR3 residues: CATSKWTGGEQYF. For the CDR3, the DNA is TGTGCCACCTCGAAGTGGACAGGGGGCGAGCAGTACTTC.

CDR3 DNA sequence: TGTGCCAGCAGTGAACCCGGGGAATATGGCTACACCTTC. Protein product: CASSEPGEYGYTF. This chain uses TRBV6-1 with TRBJ1-2; D uncertain. Looked up from germline, CDR1 is MNHNS and CDR2 is SASEGT. CDR3 size: 13 residues. V was pared by 2 bases and J by 5 bases, with 9 bases between.

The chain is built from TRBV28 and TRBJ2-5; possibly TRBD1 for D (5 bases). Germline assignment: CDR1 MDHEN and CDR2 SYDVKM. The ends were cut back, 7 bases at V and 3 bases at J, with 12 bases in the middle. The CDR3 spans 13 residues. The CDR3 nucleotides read TGTGCCAGCACCCAGGTCAGGGAAGAGACCCAGTACTTC. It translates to CASTQVREETQYF.

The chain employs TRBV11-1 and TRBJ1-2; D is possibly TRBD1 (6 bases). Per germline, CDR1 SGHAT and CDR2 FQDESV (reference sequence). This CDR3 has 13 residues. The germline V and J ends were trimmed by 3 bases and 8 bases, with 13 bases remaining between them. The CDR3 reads CASSFARGVGYTF. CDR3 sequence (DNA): TGTGCCAGCAGCTTCGCCAGGGGAGTAGGCTACACCTTC.

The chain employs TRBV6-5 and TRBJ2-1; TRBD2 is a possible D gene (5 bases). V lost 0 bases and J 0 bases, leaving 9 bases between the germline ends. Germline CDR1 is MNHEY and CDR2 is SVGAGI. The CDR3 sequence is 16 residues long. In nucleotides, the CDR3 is TGTGCCAGCAGTTACTCGGAGGATAGCTCCTACAATGAGCAGTTCTTC. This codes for CASSYSEDSSYNEQFF.

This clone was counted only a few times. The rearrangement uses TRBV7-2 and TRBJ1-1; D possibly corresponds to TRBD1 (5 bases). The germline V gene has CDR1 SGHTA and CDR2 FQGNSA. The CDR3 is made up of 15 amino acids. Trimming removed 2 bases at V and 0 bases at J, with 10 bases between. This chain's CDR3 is CASSLSGHMNTEAFF. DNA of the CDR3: TGTGCCAGCAGCTTATCAGGACACATGAACACTGAAGCTTTCTTT.

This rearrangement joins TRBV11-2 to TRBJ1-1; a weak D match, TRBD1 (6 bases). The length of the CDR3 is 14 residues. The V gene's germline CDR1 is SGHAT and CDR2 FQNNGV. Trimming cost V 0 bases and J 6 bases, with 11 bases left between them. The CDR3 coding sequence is TGTGCCAGCAGCTTAGACCTTCAGGGGCCTGAAGCTTTCTTT. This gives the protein CASSLDLQGPEAFF. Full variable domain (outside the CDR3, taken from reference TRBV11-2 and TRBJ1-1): EAGVAQSPRYKIIEKRQSVAFWCNPISGHATLYWYQQILGQGPKLLIQFQNNGVVDDSQLPKDRFSAERLKGVDSTLKIQPAKLEDSAVYLCASSLDLQGPEAFFGQGTRLTVV.

The CDR3 DNA follows: TGTGCCAGCAGGGGGGGACAGGGGTGGTACGAGCAGTACTTC. Its translation: CASRGGQGWYEQYF. The rearrangement uses TRBV2 and TRBJ2-7, with 10 bases fitting TRBD1. This CDR3 region has 14 residues. V dropped 6 bases and J dropped 4; count of bases not matched to a gene: 6. Germline loops: CDR1 SNHLY, CDR2 FYNNEI. Complete variable domain (other parts from reference TRBV2 and TRBJ2-7): EPEVTQTPSHQVTQMGQEVILRCVPISNHLYFYWYRQILGQKVEFLVSFYNNEISEKSEIFDDQFSVERPDGSNFTLKIRSTKLEDSAMYFCASRGGQGWYEQYFGPGTRLTVT.